The 31 T cell receptor beta chains given below trace back to one sample, sequenced in a study of cytomegalovirus exposure and HLA in healthy donors. 13 Jbeta primers and 60 Vbeta primers were used for the PCR. Generated by immunoSEQ multiplex PCR, the TCRdb table keeps only in-frame clones and is missing some. The repertoire has 170,000 or so clones, less than 90% of them found once; the top ten carry around 1.7%. The sample was PBMCs. Receptor source: a man between 50 and 59 years old in good health and CMV-seronegative.

The CDR3 DNA reads TGTGCCAGCAGCCTCCGGGACAGGGGGGAGGACGAGCAGTACTTC. This gives the protein CASSLRDRGEDEQYF. V usage is TRBV7-9 and J usage is TRBJ2-5, with TRBD1 matching 11 bases. The DNA end is a closer match to TRBJ2-7, so the J assignment may be wrong. Germline V gives CDR1 SEHNR, CDR2 FQNEAQ (reference sequence). The CDR3 sequence is 15 residues long.

As concerns this clone: A read error may produce the germline difference seen at one junction end. The chain recombines TRBV7-9 with TRBJ2-7; D possibly corresponds to TRBD1 (6 bases). Germline V gene data show CDR1 as SEHNR and CDR2 as FQNEAQ (reference sequence). The length of the CDR3 is 14 residues. As DNA, the CDR3 is TGTTCCAGCAGCTTAGCTTACAGGGACGACGAGCAGTACTTC. Its translation is CSSSLAYRDDEQYF. The variable domain in full, completed from reference TRBV7-9 and TRBJ2-7, reads DTGVSQNPRHKITKRGQNVTFRCDPISEHNRLYWYRQTLGQGPEFLTYFQNEAQLEKSRLLSDRFSAERPKGSFSTLEIQRTEQGDSAMYLCSSSLAYRDDEQYFGPGTRLTVT.

As for this clone: Mismatch with germline at one junction end may stem from a read error. The CDR3 loop is CATSRDNLRLRGHHLSGHF. The CDR3 DNA is TGTGCCACCAGCAGAGATAATTTGCGTTTAAGGGGACACCACTTATCAGGCCACTTC. J is TRBJ2-4 and V is TRBV15, with D maybe TRBD1 (6 bases). Per the germline V gene, CDR1 is LNHNV and CDR2 is YYDKDF (reference sequence). This CDR3 contains 19 residues.

The chain has TRBV4-3 and TRBJ2-1; 8 bases agree with TRBD2. V lost 1 base, J lost 7 bases, and 6 bases stayed unmatched. Germline assignment: CDR1 LGHNA and CDR2 YSLEER. The CDR3 runs 15 residues. DNA of the CDR3: TGCGCCAGCAGCCAAGTCCGGGGGGGCCGAAATGAGCAGTTCTTC. Translated: CASSQVRGGRNEQFF.

As concerns this clone: The junction and the germline gene differ at one end; a read error may be behind it. The J gene is TRBJ1-2, the V gene TRBV7-9; no firm D call. The CDR3 has 14 amino acids. The germline V gene has CDR1 SEHNR and CDR2 FQNEAQ (reference sequence). The CDR3 DNA is TGTACCAGCAGCTTAGTCGAAGGCCTGAGGGGCTACACCTTC. This sequence encodes CTSSLVEGLRGYTF.

This rearrangement joins TRBV15 to TRBJ2-1; possibly TRBD1 for D (9 bases). Germline V CDR1 and CDR2: LNHNV, YYDKDF (reference sequence). The CDR3 covers 15 residues. Deletions cut 6 bases from V and 6 bases from J, with 18 bases between. The CDR3 region is CATRPGGTGSNEQFF. The CDR3, as DNA: TGTGCCACCAGGCCGGGGGGGACAGGGTCCAATGAGCAGTTCTTC.

This clone was found a few times. The rearrangement links TRBV5-1 to TRBJ1-1; weak D call: TRBD1 (5 bases). CDR1 and CDR2 (germline): SGHRS, YFSETQ. The CDR3 has 13 residues. V was clipped by 3 bases and J by 2 bases, with 8 bases between them. This CDR3 reads CASSYTGNTEAFF. CDR3 bases: TGCGCCAGCAGCTACACAGGAAACACTGAAGCTTTCTTT.

This clone is a singleton in its sample. The V call is TRBV29-1, the J call TRBJ2-1, with 10 bases fitting TRBD1. There are 12 residues in the CDR3. The germline V gene encodes CDR1 SQVTM and CDR2 ANQGSEA. V dropped 6 bases and J dropped 9; count of bases not matched to a gene: 5. This chain's CDR3 is CSVTGTGVEQFF. For the CDR3, the DNA is TGCAGCGTAACCGGGACAGGGGTTGAGCAGTTCTTC.

The J gene is TRBJ2-5, the V gene TRBV18; D might be TRBD2 (6 bases). V was shortened by 4 bases and J by 2 bases, with 8 bases between the two germline ends. Germline CDR1 and CDR2: KGHSH and LQKENI. This CDR3 contains 13 residues. The CDR3 bases are TGTGCCAGCTCACGGGGGAGGCAAGAGACCCAGTACTTC. Its protein product is CASSRGRQETQYF.

This clone was seen only once. The chain employs TRBV5-5 and TRBJ1-4; D is unclear. Per germline, CDR1 SGHKS and CDR2 YYEKEE (reference sequence). V shed 2 bases and J shed 0 bases, with 20 bases lying between them. The CDR3 runs to 19 residues. This CDR3 reads CASSLIRRSQTATNEKLFF. The CDR3 DNA sequence: TGTGCCAGCAGCTTAATAAGGCGGTCGCAGACTGCAACTAATGAAAAACTGTTTTTT.

This clone was seen only a few times. The chain employs TRBV5-1 and TRBJ1-3; 9 nucleotides line up with TRBD1. After removal of 2 bases from V and 0 bases from J, the junction contained 6 bases not matched to a gene. The CDR3 consists of 17 residues. Germline V gives CDR1 SGHRS, CDR2 YFSETQ. The CDR3 DNA follows: TGCGCCAGCAGCTTAGGGACAGGGCTGTACTCTGGAAACACCATATATTTT. It specifies CASSLGTGLYSGNTIYF.

This clone was detected only a few times. The chain is built from TRBV2 and TRBJ1-4, with D unclear. The CDR3 has 14 residues. V lost 3 bases and J 3 bases, leaving 8 bases between the germline ends. Looked up from germline, CDR1 is SNHLY and CDR2 is FYNNEI. As DNA, the CDR3 is TGTGCCAGCAGTGATAACTTACCTAATGAAAAACTGTTTTTT. This gives the protein CASSDNLPNEKLFF.

This chain links TRBV19 with TRBJ2-5; tentatively, D is TRBD1 (5 bases). Germline values: CDR1 LNHDA, CDR2 SQIVND (reference sequence). V shed 3 bases and J shed 5 bases, with 10 bases lying between them. The CDR3 totals 13 residues. CDR3 nucleotides: TGTGCCAGTAGTATTACAGGTACCGAGACCCAGTACTTC. Its translation: CASSITGTETQYF.

The genes are TRBV6-1 and TRBJ1-1, with a weak D call TRBD1 (5 bases). The CDR3 loop spans 13 amino acids. Germline V lookup: CDR1 MNHNS, CDR2 SASEGT. V lost 6 bases to trimming and J lost 2 bases, with 10 bases between them. CDR3 region: CASRRQTNTEAFF. CDR3 nucleotide sequence: TGTGCCAGCAGACGACAGACAAACACTGAAGCTTTCTTT.

The chain uses TRBV28 and TRBJ2-7; TRBD2 aligns across 7 bases. The J segment lost 2 bases and the V segment lost 5 bases, leaving 9 bases of the junction unmatched. The CDR3 is made up of 15 amino acids. Germline values: CDR1 MDHEN, CDR2 SYDVKM. CDR3: CASSPSTSAPYEQYF. The CDR3 nucleotides are TGTGCCAGCAGTCCTTCCACTAGCGCCCCCTACGAGCAGTACTTC.

This rearrangement joins TRBV7-9 to TRBJ2-5, with TRBD1 identical over 8 bases. Germline CDR1 and CDR2: SEHNR and FQNEAQ (reference sequence). V was clipped by 9 bases and J by 9 bases; unmatched bases: 3. The CDR3 runs 10 residues. The CDR3 nucleotides are TGTGCCAGACAGGGGGACGCCCAGTACTTC. Its protein product is CARQGDAQYF.

The sample holds a few counts of this clone. The chain is built from TRBV6-5 and TRBJ2-6, with no clear D. The CDR3 sequence is 15 residues long. The V and J ends lost 5 bases and 0 bases respectively, with 8 bases between them. CDR1 is MNHEY and CDR2 is SVGAGI in the germline V gene. CDR3 amino acids: CASSQTLSGANVLTF. In nucleotides, the CDR3 is TGTGCCAGCAGTCAGACTCTCTCTGGGGCCAACGTCCTGACTTTC.

The chain joins TRBV6-1 to TRBJ1-6; no definite D call. V shed 7 bases and J shed 0 bases, with 10 bases lying between them. The CDR3 runs to 15 residues. Germline V gene data show CDR1 as MNHNS and CDR2 as SASEGT. The CDR3 protein is CASTGSSSYNSPLHF. The CDR3 nucleotides are TGTGCCAGCACAGGTTCAAGCTCCTATAATTCACCCCTCCACTTT.

The chain is built from TRBV12-5 and TRBJ2-7; D might be TRBD2 (7 bases). Deletions cut 5 bases from V and 3 bases from J, with 17 bases between. CDR3 length: 15 residues. The V gene's germline CDR1 is LGHNT and CDR2 FRNRAP. In nucleotides, the CDR3 is TGTGCTAGTGGTCTTCACCGGGGGGCGCACTACGAGCAGTACTTC. Its protein product is CASGLHRGAHYEQYF.

The chain's CDR3 is CASSLAVRLSGANVLTF. The DNA for the CDR3 is TGTGCCAGCAGCTTAGCTGTGAGACTTTCTGGGGCCAACGTCCTGACTTTC. This rearrangement joins TRBV7-2 to TRBJ2-6; no definite D call. Germline V gene data show CDR1 as SGHTA and CDR2 as FQGNSA. V gave up 0 bases and J gave up 1 base, with 10 bases separating them. The CDR3 length is 17 residues.

The chain carries TRBV5-4 and TRBJ1-2; D is unresolved. The length of the CDR3 is 13 residues. Germline CDR1 SGHNT, CDR2 YYREEE (reference sequence). V lost 3 bases and J lost 5, with 11 bases in between. CDR3 bases: TGTGCCAGCAGCTCGGTACAGCAGTATGGCTACACCTTC. Its translation is CASSSVQQYGYTF. Full variable domain (missing parts from reference TRBV5-4 and TRBJ1-2): ETGVTQSPTHLIKTRGQQVTLRCSSQSGHNTVSWYQQALGQGPQFIFQYYREEENGRGNFPPRFSGLQFPNYSSELNVNALELDDSALYLCASSSVQQYGYTFGSGTRLTVV.

V gene TRBV18 combines with J gene TRBJ1-1, with D perhaps TRBD1 (6 bases). This CDR3 region has 14 residues. Per germline, CDR1 KGHSH and CDR2 LQKENI. The V gene lost 0 bases and the J gene lost 1 base, with 6 bases spanning the gap. The CDR3 loop is CASSPPGQNTEAFF. The CDR3 DNA reads TGTGCCAGCTCACCACCGGGACAGAACACTGAAGCTTTCTTT.

Here the CDR3 DNA reads TGTGCCAGCAGTTTCAGGGCAACCTATGGCTACACCTTC. Its translation: CASSFRATYGYTF. The chain joins TRBV28 to TRBJ1-2, with D possibly matching TRBD1 (5 bases). With 3 bases removed from V and 4 bases from J, the gap between germline ends came to 9 bases. The germline CDR1 and CDR2 sequences are MDHEN and SYDVKM. The CDR3 consists of 13 residues.

This clone was detected once. The chain's CDR3 is CSATRGHAIYF. In DNA, the CDR3 is TGCAGTGCTACCCGGGGACATGCCATATATTTT. The chain has TRBV20-1 and TRBJ1-3; tentatively, D is TRBD1 (6 bases). Germline CDR1 DFQATT, CDR2 SNEGSKA (reference sequence). The CDR3 totals 11 residues. Trimming removed 4 bases at V and 11 bases at J, with 12 bases between.

The chain uses TRBV6-6 and TRBJ1-1; possible D gene TRBD1, 5 bases. This CDR3 comprises 14 residues. V lost 5 bases and J 4 bases, leaving 14 bases between the germline ends. From germline, CDR1 is MNHNY and CDR2 SVGAGI (reference sequence). Written as DNA, the CDR3 is TGTGCCAGCAGTGGAAGGGGCAGGATCACTGAAGCTTTCTTT. It translates to CASSGRGRITEAFF.

The chain couples TRBV5-1 to TRBJ1-1; the D is unclear. The germline CDR1 and CDR2 sequences are SGHRS and YFSETQ. V was clipped by 0 bases and J by 3 bases, with 9 bases between them. The CDR3 totals 14 residues. The CDR3 sequence: CASSLVSGDTEAFF. In nucleotides, the CDR3 is TGCGCCAGCAGCTTGGTGTCCGGGGACACTGAAGCTTTCTTT.

With respect to this clone: Distinct nucleotide sequences in the sample also encode this CDR3. The V gene is TRBV18, the J gene TRBJ2-3; 9 nucleotides match TRBD2. The CDR3 covers 15 residues. Looked up from germline, CDR1 is KGHSH and CDR2 is LQKENI. V lost 3 bases, J lost 0 bases, and 1 base stayed unmatched. The CDR3, as DNA: TGTGCCAGCTCACCGCTAGCGGGAAGCACAGATACGCAGTATTTT. Encoded protein: CASSPLAGSTDTQYF. The full variable domain, in which reference TRBV18 and TRBJ2-3 provide the parts outside the CDR3, is NAGVMQNPRHLVRRRGQEARLRCSPMKGHSHVYWYRQLPEEGLKFMVYLQKENIIDESGMPKERFSAEFPKEGPSILRIQQVVRGDSAAYFCASSPLAGSTDTQYFGPGTRLTVL.

The rearrangement joins TRBV19 to TRBJ1-1; TRBD1 aligns across 8 bases. Trimming cost V 5 bases and J 1 base; bases outside gene matches: 6. This CDR3 is built from 15 residues. Germline V CDR1 and CDR2: LNHDA, SQIVND (reference sequence). CDR3 loop: CASSPSGQGNTEAFF. CDR3 bases: TGTGCCAGTAGTCCCTCCGGACAGGGGAACACTGAAGCTTTCTTT.

The chain uses TRBV7-2 and TRBJ2-7; 12 bases map to TRBD2. Losses at the gene ends were 5 bases for V and 4 bases for J; bases not matched to a gene: 6. The V gene's germline CDR1 is SGHTA and CDR2 FQGNSA. The CDR3 extends over 15 amino acids. The CDR3 is CASSPSGGAQYEQYF. The CDR3 DNA sequence: TGTGCCAGCAGCCCTAGCGGGGGGGCTCAGTACGAGCAGTACTTC.

V usage is TRBV11-2 and J usage is TRBJ1-5, with D perhaps matching TRBD1 (6 bases). The CDR3 consists of 15 residues. The V and J ends lost 1 base and 4 bases respectively, with 11 bases between them. Germline-derived CDR1 and CDR2 are SGHAT and FQNNGV. CDR3 nucleotide sequence: TGTGCCAGCAGCTTAGGATTACAGGGAAATCAGCCCCAGCATTTT. Residues: CASSLGLQGNQPQHF.

About this clone: Germline and junction disagree at one end, which may indicate a read error. The V and J genes are TRBV5-6 and TRBJ1-2; no clear D. This CDR3 spans 14 amino acids. Looked up from germline, CDR1 is SGHDT and CDR2 is YYEEEE. CDR3: CASSPVERPYGNTF. Written as DNA, the CDR3 is TGTGCCAGCAGCCCTGTCGAGAGGCCCTATGGCAACACCTTC.